What follows are 27 T cell receptor beta chains derived from one specimen sequenced in a study of shared clonotypes between healthy human individuals. Repertoires were generated with immunoSEQ multiplex PCR, while TCRdb's copy carries only in-frame clones and drops some. The sample carries over a million clones, about 80% recorded once. The sample consisted of memory CD4+ T cells from PBMCs. Subset described: CD45RA-negative fraction. These receptors were obtained from a man aged 18 to 29 in good health. Some clones in this sample may be carry-over from other donors' samples.

CDR3 amino acids: CASSPPDDPDTQYF. The CDR3 DNA is TGTGCCAGCTCACCACCGGACGACCCAGATACGCAGTATTTT. The chain couples TRBV18 to TRBJ2-3; D remains unclear. The CDR3 length is 14 residues. Germline V lookup: CDR1 KGHSH, CDR2 LQKENI. V was cut by 0 bases and J by 4 bases, with 8 bases left in between.

The rearrangement links TRBV7-2 to TRBJ2-3; D gene uncertain. Germline V gene data show CDR1 as SGHTA and CDR2 as FQGNSA. The CDR3 has 15 amino acids. V was clipped by 2 bases and J by 1 base, with 10 bases between them. This chain's CDR3 is CASSLQALGTDTQYF. The DNA for the CDR3 is TGTGCCAGCAGCTTACAGGCCCTAGGCACAGATACGCAGTATTTT.

The V and J genes are TRBV11-2 and TRBJ1-5; D not certain. V lost 5 bases and J lost 6, with 14 bases in between. This CDR3 comprises 14 residues. Germline assignment: CDR1 SGHAT and CDR2 FQNNGV. The CDR3 is CASSPAASFQPQHF. CDR3 coding DNA: TGTGCCAGCAGCCCTGCGGCATCCTTTCAGCCCCAGCATTTT.

The V call is TRBV7-3, the J call TRBJ2-3, with D perhaps TRBD2 (6 bases). Germline CDR1 reads SGHTA; CDR2 reads FQGTGA. The CDR3 spans 16 residues. V lost 4 bases, J lost 4 bases, and 18 bases lay in between. This chain's CDR3 is CASSSLADTVPDTQYF. CDR3 nucleotide sequence: TGTGCCAGCAGCTCTTTAGCGGACACGGTCCCAGATACGCAGTATTTT.

The chain links TRBV29-1 to TRBJ2-1; D might be TRBD1 or TRBD2, each matching 5 bases. The CDR3 extends over 13 amino acids. V was clipped by 7 bases and J by 2 bases, with 12 bases between them. The V gene's germline CDR1 is SQVTM and CDR2 ANQGSEA. The DNA for the CDR3 is TGCAGCGGGGGCGGGTTGACCTACAATGAGCAGTTCTTC. Amino acid sequence: CSGGGLTYNEQFF.

The chain combines TRBV7-2 with TRBJ2-4; no clear D. The CDR3 has 11 residues. The V end lost 1 base, the J end lost 9 bases, and 4 bases lay between the germline ends. The germline V gene has CDR1 SGHTA and CDR2 FQGNSA. The CDR3 sequence: CASSLGLIQYF. For the CDR3, the DNA is TGTGCCAGCAGCTTAGGGCTCATTCAGTACTTC.

The rearrangement uses TRBV6-6 and TRBJ2-7; 9 bases align to TRBD1. Trimming at V came to 4 bases and at J to 3 bases, leaving 10 bases not matched to a gene. In germline, CDR1 is MNHNY, CDR2 SVGAGI (reference sequence). The CDR3 totals 16 residues. For the CDR3, the DNA is TGTGCCAGCAGTTCCCCGGACAGGGGCGGACTCTACGAGCAGTACTTC. It encodes CASSSPDRGGLYEQYF.

The chain carries TRBV29-1 and TRBJ2-2, with a tentative D call TRBD1 (5 bases). From germline, CDR1 is SQVTM and CDR2 ANQGSEA. The V and J ends lost 4 bases and 1 base respectively, with 10 bases between them. This CDR3 has 14 residues. The CDR3 nucleotides read TGCAGCGTTGGACAGCCATTGAACACCGGGGAGCTGTTTTTT. As protein: CSVGQPLNTGELFF.

The chain recombines TRBV2 with TRBJ2-5; 9 positions agree with TRBD1. CDR1 is SNHLY, CDR2 FYNNEI, per germline. Trimming took 6 bases from V and 3 from J; bases not matched to a gene: 11. The CDR3 has 16 amino acids. The CDR3 DNA sequence: TGTGCCAGCAGCTCTATTCCTACAGGGGGCAAAGAGACCCAGTACTTC. It specifies CASSSIPTGGKETQYF.

The chain employs TRBV28 and TRBJ1-4; the match to TRBD1 covers 10 bases. V shed 2 bases, J shed 7 bases, and the junction held 4 bases outside the gene matches. Germline CDR1 is MDHEN and CDR2 is SYDVKM. CDR3 length equals 15 residues. CDR3 sequence: CASSLMGQGIEKLFF. In DNA, the CDR3 is TGTGCCAGCAGTTTAATGGGACAGGGGATTGAAAAACTGTTTTTT.

A word on this clone: Being one base from a much bigger clone, this may be a read error. The genes are TRBV7-2 and TRBJ2-1; TRBD2 aligns across 12 bases. In germline, CDR1 is SGHTA, CDR2 FQGNSA. This CDR3 is 15 amino acids long. V lost 4 bases and J lost 5; bases outside the gene matches: 3. The CDR3 here is CASSSTSGGNNEQFF. The DNA for the CDR3 is TGTGCCAGCAGCTCGACTAGCGGGGGAAACAATGAGCAGTTCTTC.

This clone came up once. The chain links TRBV5-1 to TRBJ2-7, with D unresolved. CDR1 and CDR2 (germline): SGHRS, YFSETQ. V gave up 3 bases and J gave up 0 bases, with 13 bases separating them. The CDR3 is made up of 15 amino acids. CDR3 residues: CASSSDPSYSYEQYF. CDR3 bases: TGCGCCAGCAGCTCCGACCCCTCCTACTCCTACGAGCAGTACTTC.

The rearrangement links TRBV9 to TRBJ1-2, with unresolved D. CDR3 size: 13 residues. Trimming left V 4 bases short and J 4 bases short, with 11 bases between. CDR1 SGDLS and CDR2 YYNGEE come from the germline V gene. CDR3 nucleotide sequence: TGTGCCAGCAGCCCCCAGGAGGGCTATGGCTACACCTTC. Translation gives CASSPQEGYGYTF.

V gene TRBV28 combines with J gene TRBJ2-7, with D perhaps TRBD1 or TRBD2 (5 bases each). From germline, CDR1 is MDHEN and CDR2 SYDVKM. This CDR3 is 15 amino acids long. The V end lost 6 bases, the J end lost 3 bases, and 18 bases lay between the germline ends. The DNA of the CDR3 is TGTGCCAGCAGCTCCTCCGGCGAGGGGCTCTACGAGCAGTACTTC. This sequence encodes CASSSSGEGLYEQYF.

In this sample, this clone turned up many times. J is TRBJ2-7 and V is TRBV6-1, with D tentatively TRBD1 (6 bases). This CDR3 is 13 amino acids long. V lost 6 bases to trimming and J lost 2 bases, with 11 bases between them. From germline, CDR1 is MNHNS and CDR2 SASEGT. CDR3 nucleotides: TGTGCCAGCAGCTGGGACACCCCCTACGAGCAGTACTTC. The encoded protein is CASSWDTPYEQYF.

The CDR3 DNA reads as TGCAGCGCGACTAGCGGGATTGGCTACGAGCAGTACTTC. This codes for CSATSGIGYEQYF. The chain uses TRBV29-1 and TRBJ2-7; 11 nucleotides align to TRBD2. The J segment lost 3 bases and the V segment lost 7 bases, leaving 5 bases of the junction unmatched. The germline V gene encodes CDR1 SQVTM and CDR2 ANQGSEA. The CDR3 runs to 13 residues.

The count of this clone is one. The chain couples TRBV6-1 to TRBJ2-5; 7 positions match TRBD1. The CDR3 has 14 residues. The ends lost 3 bases at V and 4 bases at J; junction bases unmatched: 5. Germline CDR1 MNHNS, CDR2 SASEGT. CDR3 in DNA: TGTGCCAGCAGTGACCTACAGGGGAGAGAGACCCAGTACTTC. It translates to CASSDLQGRETQYF.

The chain links TRBV5-6 to TRBJ2-1; D is perhaps TRBD2 (5 bases). The CDR3 sequence is 15 residues long. The ends were cut back, 0 bases at V and 6 bases at J, with 13 bases in the middle. Germline V gene data show CDR1 as SGHDT and CDR2 as YYEEEE. CDR3 residues: CASSLVRPGGNEQFF. The CDR3 bases are TGTGCCAGCAGCTTGGTTCGACCCGGAGGCAATGAGCAGTTCTTC. Combining the CDR3 with reference TRBV5-6 and TRBJ2-1 gives the whole variable domain DAGVTQSPTHLIKTRGQQVTLRCSPKSGHDTVSWYQQALGQGPQFIFQYYEEEERQRGNFPDRFSGHQFPNYSSELNVNALLLGDSALYLCASSLVRPGGNEQFFGPGTRLTVL.

The chain joins TRBV18 to TRBJ1-5; perhaps TRBD1 as D (6 bases). CDR3 size: 15 residues. Germline CDR1 is KGHSH and CDR2 is LQKENI. The germline V and J ends were trimmed by 7 bases and 2 bases, with 15 bases remaining between them. Written as DNA, the CDR3 is TGTGCCAGCTGCGAGACAGGCGACCGCAATCAGCCCCAGCATTTT. Translating gives CASCETGDRNQPQHF.

The chain links TRBV7-9 to TRBJ2-3, with D tentatively TRBD2 (5 bases). Trimming shortened V by 6 bases and J by 5 bases, and 15 bases separated the two germline ends. CDR3 length: 14 amino acids. Germline CDR1 is SEHNR and CDR2 is FQNEAQ (reference sequence). The chain's CDR3 is CASSLGSDQDTQYF. The CDR3 bases are TGTGCCAGCAGTTTGGGGAGTGATCAAGATACGCAGTATTTT. Full variable domain (missing parts from reference TRBV7-9 and TRBJ2-3): DTGVSQNPRHKITKRGQNVTFRCDPISEHNRLYWYRQTLGQGPEFLTYFQNEAQLEKSRLLSDRFSAERPKGSFSTLEIQRTEQGDSAMYLCASSLGSDQDTQYFGPGTRLTVL.

The chain employs TRBV6-5 and TRBJ2-5; TRBD2 matches at 15 bases. Per germline, CDR1 MNHEY and CDR2 SVGAGI. This CDR3 has 16 amino acids. Trimming cost V 2 bases and J 5 bases; bases outside gene matches: 3. The CDR3 here is CASSYLGLAGGETQYF. The DNA of the CDR3 is TGTGCCAGCAGTTACCTCGGACTAGCGGGAGGGGAGACCCAGTACTTC.

The chain recombines TRBV7-2 with TRBJ1-1, with no clear D. The CDR3 loop spans 14 amino acids. V lost 4 bases to trimming and J lost 1 base, with 10 bases between them. Germline V gene data show CDR1 as SGHTA and CDR2 as FQGNSA. The CDR3: CASSSEGWNTEAFF. CDR3 nucleotide sequence: TGTGCCAGCAGCTCTGAGGGTTGGAACACTGAAGCTTTCTTT.

This chain links TRBV11-2 with TRBJ2-5, with a possible D match to TRBD1 (5 bases). The CDR3 contains 12 residues. Germline V gene lookup returns CDR1 SGHAT and CDR2 FQNNGV. V was trimmed by 0 bases and J by 13 bases, leaving 12 bases between them. The CDR3 coding sequence is TGTGCCAGCAGCTTAGAAGGGGCCTTAGGGTACTTC. Protein product: CASSLEGALGYF.

A remark on this clone: This same CDR3 is encoded by further DNA sequences in the sample. The chain couples TRBV9 to TRBJ2-1, with 7 bases fitting TRBD2. After removal of 1 base from V and 2 bases from J, the junction contained 3 bases not matched to a gene. The CDR3 contains 15 residues. In germline, CDR1 is SGDLS, CDR2 YYNGEE. CDR3 nucleotides: TGTGCCAGCAGCGTAACCAGCGGGGCCTACAATGAGCAGTTCTTC. Its protein is CASSVTSGAYNEQFF.

This chain uses TRBV2 with TRBJ2-7; no definite D call. The CDR3 is 12 amino acids. Germline V lookup: CDR1 SNHLY, CDR2 FYNNEI. Trimming took off 6 bases at V and 2 bases at J, with 8 bases between the two ends. The CDR3 nucleotides read TGTGCCAGCAGCTCCCTGACCTACGAGCAGTACTTC. It is translated as CASSSLTYEQYF.

V and J are TRBV29-1 and TRBJ2-3; D not certain. The CDR3 is 11 amino acids. V lost 5 bases and J lost 6, with 9 bases in between. Germline values: CDR1 SQVTM, CDR2 ANQGSEA. The CDR3 DNA is TGCAGCGTTAGGAGTAGTGATACGCAGTATTTT. Its protein product is CSVRSSDTQYF.

This clone has more than one count but fewer than ten. The V gene is TRBV11-2, the J gene TRBJ2-7; D gene ambiguous. V was trimmed by 5 bases and J by 6 bases, leaving 11 bases between them. Germline V gene data show CDR1 as SGHAT and CDR2 as FQNNGV. The CDR3 is 12 residues long. The CDR3 coding sequence is TGTGCCAGCAGCCCCTTGTTAGCCGAGCAGTACTTC. This encodes CASSPLLAEQYF. Supplemented by reference TRBV11-2 and TRBJ2-7, the full variable domain reads EAGVAQSPRYKIIEKRQSVAFWCNPISGHATLYWYQQILGQGPKLLIQFQNNGVVDDSQLPKDRFSAERLKGVDSTLKIQPAKLEDSAVYLCASSPLLAEQYFGPGTRLTVT.